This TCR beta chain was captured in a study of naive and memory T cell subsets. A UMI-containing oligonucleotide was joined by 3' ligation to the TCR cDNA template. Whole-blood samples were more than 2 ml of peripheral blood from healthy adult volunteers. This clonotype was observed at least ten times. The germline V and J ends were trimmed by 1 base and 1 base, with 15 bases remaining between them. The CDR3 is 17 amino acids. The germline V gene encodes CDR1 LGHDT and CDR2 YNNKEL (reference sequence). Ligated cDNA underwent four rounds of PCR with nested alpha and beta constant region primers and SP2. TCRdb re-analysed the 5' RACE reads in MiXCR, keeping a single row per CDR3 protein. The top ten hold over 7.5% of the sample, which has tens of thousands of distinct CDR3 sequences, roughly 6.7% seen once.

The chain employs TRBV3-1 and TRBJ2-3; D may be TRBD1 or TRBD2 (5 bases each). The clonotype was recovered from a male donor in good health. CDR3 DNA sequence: TGTGCCAGCAGCCAAGTGGGGGTCGGAGCAGGCACAGATACGCAGTATTTT. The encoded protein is CASSQVGVGAGTDTQYF.